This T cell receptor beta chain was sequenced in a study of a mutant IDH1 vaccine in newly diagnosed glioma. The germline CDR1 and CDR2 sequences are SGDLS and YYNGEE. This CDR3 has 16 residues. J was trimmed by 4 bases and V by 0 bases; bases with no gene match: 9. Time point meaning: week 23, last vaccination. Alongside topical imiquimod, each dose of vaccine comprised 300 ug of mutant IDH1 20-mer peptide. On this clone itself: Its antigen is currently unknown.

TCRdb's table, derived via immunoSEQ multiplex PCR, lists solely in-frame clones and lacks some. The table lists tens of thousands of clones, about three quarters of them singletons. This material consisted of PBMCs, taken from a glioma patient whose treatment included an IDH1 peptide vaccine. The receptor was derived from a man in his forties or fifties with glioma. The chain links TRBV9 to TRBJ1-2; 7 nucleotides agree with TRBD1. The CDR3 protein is CASSVAPGGGAYGYTF. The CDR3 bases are TGTGCCAGCAGCGTAGCCCCGGGAGGGGGCGCCTATGGCTACACCTTC.